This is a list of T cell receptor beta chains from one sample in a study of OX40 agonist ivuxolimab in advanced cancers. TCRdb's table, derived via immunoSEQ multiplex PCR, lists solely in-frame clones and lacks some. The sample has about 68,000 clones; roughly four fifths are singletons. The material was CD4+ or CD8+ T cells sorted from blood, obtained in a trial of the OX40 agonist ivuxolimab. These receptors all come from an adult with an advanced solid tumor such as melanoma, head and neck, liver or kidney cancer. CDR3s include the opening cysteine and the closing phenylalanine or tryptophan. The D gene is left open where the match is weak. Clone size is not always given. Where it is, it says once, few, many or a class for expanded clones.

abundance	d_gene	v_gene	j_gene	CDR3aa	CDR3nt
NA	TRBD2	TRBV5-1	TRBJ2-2	CASSLGTTTRDTGELFF	TGCGCCAGCAGCCTCGGGACTACCACACGGGACACCGGGGAGCTGTTTTTT
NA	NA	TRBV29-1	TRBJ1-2	CSVEVGTRGYTF	TGCAGCGTTGAAGTCGGGACAAGGGGCTACACCTTC
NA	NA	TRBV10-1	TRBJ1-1	CASSESHGEAFF	TGCGCCAGCAGTGAGTCCCATGGCGAAGCTTTCTTT
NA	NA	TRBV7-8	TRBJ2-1	CASSRSAGAPNNEQFF	TGTGCCAGCAGCCGATCCGCGGGGGCCCCAAACAATGAGCAGTTCTTC
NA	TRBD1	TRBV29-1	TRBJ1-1	CSGRQGRGGTEAFF	TGCAGCGGCAGACAGGGCCGCGGGGGCACTGAAGCTTTCTTT
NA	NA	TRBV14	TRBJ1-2	CASSQFTTNYGYTF	TGTGCCAGCAGCCAATTCACGACTAACTATGGCTACACCTTC
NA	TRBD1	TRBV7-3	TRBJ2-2	CASSQRDRDIGELFF	TGTGCCAGCAGCCAAAGGGACAGGGATATCGGGGAGCTGTTTTTT
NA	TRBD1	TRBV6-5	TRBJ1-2	CASRGQVKSYGYTF	TGTGCCAGCAGGGGACAGGTAAAGAGCTATGGCTACACCTTC
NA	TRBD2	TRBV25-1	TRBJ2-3	CASSVLAGGTDTQYF	TGTGCCAGCAGTGTCCTAGCGGGAGGAACAGATACGCAGTATTTT
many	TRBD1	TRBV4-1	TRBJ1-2	CASSQLDRFGTSNYGYTF	TGCGCCAGCAGCCAACTGGACAGGTTCGGGACCTCTAACTATGGCTACACCTTC
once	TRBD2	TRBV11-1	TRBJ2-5	CASSSSGGNQETQYF	TGTGCCAGCAGTTCTAGCGGGGGGAACCAAGAGACCCAGTACTTC
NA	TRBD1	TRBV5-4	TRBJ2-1	CASRRTGSGLIGNEQFF	TGTGCCAGCAGGCGGACAGGGAGTGGGCTTATAGGGAATGAGCAGTTCTTC
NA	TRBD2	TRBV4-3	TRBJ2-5	CASSQVRLAGGPIETQYF	TGCGCCAGCAGCCAAGTCCGACTAGCGGGAGGGCCAATAGAGACCCAGTACTTC
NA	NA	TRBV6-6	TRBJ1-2	CASSLRRDDGYTF	TGTGCCAGCAGTCTCCGGAGGGACGATGGCTACACCTTC
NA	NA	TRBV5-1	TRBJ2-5	CASSVSTGKETQYF	TGCGCCAGCAGCGTATCCACAGGGAAAGAGACCCAGTACTTC
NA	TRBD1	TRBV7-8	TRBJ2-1	CASSLGRTGPRGNEQFF	TGTGCCAGCAGCTTAGGGAGGACAGGTCCCCGCGGGAATGAGCAGTTCTTC
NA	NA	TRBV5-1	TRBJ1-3	CASSLGISAASSGNTIYF	TGCGCCAGCAGCTTGGGTATTTCCGCAGCCAGCTCTGGAAACACCATATATTTT
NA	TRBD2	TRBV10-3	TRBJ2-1	CATATSGSPVTFF	TGTGCCACAGCGACTAGCGGGAGTCCCGTTACGTTCTTC
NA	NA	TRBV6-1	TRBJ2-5	CASRLGGGETQYF	TGTGCCAGCAGGCTTGGTGGGGGGGAGACCCAGTACTTC
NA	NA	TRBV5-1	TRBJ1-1	CASSLNRAMNTEAFF	TGCGCCAGCAGCTTGAATAGGGCTATGAACACTGAAGCTTTCTTT
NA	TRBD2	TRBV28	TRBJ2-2	CASSLQLADGELFF	TGTGCCAGCAGTTTGCAACTAGCGGACGGGGAGCTGTTTTTT
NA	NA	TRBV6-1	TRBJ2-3	CASSEVASTDTQYF	TGTGCCAGCAGTGAAGTGGCTAGCACAGATACGCAGTATTTT
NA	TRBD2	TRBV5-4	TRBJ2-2	CASSPLAGATGELFF	TGTGCCAGCAGCCCGTTAGCGGGGGCGACCGGGGAGCTGTTTTTT
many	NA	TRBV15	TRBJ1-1	CATSPQTMNTEAFF	TGTGCCACCAGCCCTCAGACAATGAACACTGAAGCTTTCTTT
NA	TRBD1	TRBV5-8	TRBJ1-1	CASSLVGQGDTEAFF	TGTGCCAGCAGCTTGGTGGGACAGGGAGACACTGAAGCTTTCTTT
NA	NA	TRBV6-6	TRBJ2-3	CASSYSSSTDTQYF	TGTGCCAGCAGTTACTCGTCGAGCACAGATACGCAGTATTTT
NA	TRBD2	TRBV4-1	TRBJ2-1	CASSQDLASGSNEQFF	TGCGCCAGCAGCCAAGATTTGGCTAGCGGGAGCAATGAGCAGTTCTTC
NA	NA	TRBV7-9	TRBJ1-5	CASSLGAPSNQPQHF	TGTGCCAGCAGCTTAGGGGCCCCCAGCAATCAGCCCCAGCATTTT
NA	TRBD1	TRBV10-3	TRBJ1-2	CAIRAGQGRVKDYGYTF	TGTGCCATCAGAGCCGGACAGGGAAGGGTTAAGGACTATGGCTACACCTTC
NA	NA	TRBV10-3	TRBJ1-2	CAISGQNYGYTF	TGTGCCATCAGTGGACAGAACTATGGCTACACCTTC
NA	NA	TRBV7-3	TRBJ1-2	CASSPVGGAPNYGYTF	TGTGCCAGCAGCCCAGTTGGAGGGGCGCCGAACTATGGCTACACCTTC